The sequence of this TCR beta chain was determined in a study of blood T cell repertoires in COVID-19. Turning to the study itself: Sources were T cells, B-cell-depleted T cells, or PBMCs; the material itself was cDNA or gDNA.

Participant ages covered roughly 18 to 89 years across some 25 US areas. Participants reported their clinical history, and cohort assignment relied on those reports. Produced via immunoSEQ multiplex PCR; TCRdb's table is partial and in-frame only. The sample consists of approximately 220,000 clones, 80% to 90% of them appearing once. This CDR3 region has 12 residues. In germline, CDR1 is MNHNY, CDR2 SVGAGI (reference sequence). V trimming: 5 bases; J trimming: 12 bases; junction bases outside the gene matches: 7. The sequenced material came from PBMCs or T cells enriched from blood (not recorded which). V and J are TRBV6-6 and TRBJ2-1; TRBD1 aligns across 7 bases. This clonotype was sampled from a woman aged 40-49 years with acute COVID-19. For the CDR3, the DNA is TGTGCCAGCAGTCTAACTCGGACAGGGCAGTTCTTC. Its protein product is CASSLTRTGQFF.